Reported below is one T cell receptor (beta chain). Antigen unknown. The entry originates in a study of post-analysis software for immune sequencing data. Study details: Both relapsing-remitting and secondary progressive multiple sclerosis featured among the disease courses, as did progressive-relapsing multiple sclerosis. Whole-study findings and limits: Samples prepared in the same batch strongly co-clustered by F measure. Among multiple sclerosis patients, normalized Chao1 diversity was significantly below that of controls. TRBV segments more frequent in patients than in controls numbered a few and included TRBV5-6, TRBV5-1 and TRBV20-1.

In germline, CDR1 is SGHRS, CDR2 YFSETQ. This CDR3 region has 16 residues. The J segment lost 4 bases and the V segment lost 3 bases, leaving 9 bases of the junction unmatched. Presence of unique molecular identifiers characterized the TCR beta cDNA libraries. The source material, 1 to 10 million T cells, gave rise to approximately 520,000 cDNA molecules. A single record per CDR3 protein comes from TCRdb applying MiXCR to the PCR reads. In the table there are some 700,000 distinct CDR3 sequences, 59% of which are singletons. This sequence joins TRBV5-1 and TRBJ2-3; TRBD2 matches at 9 bases. The TCR was taken from a girl aged 2-10 years with multiple sclerosis. The sample consisted of blood. CDR3 region: CASSSTIAGVADTQYF. The CDR3 DNA reads TGCGCCAGCAGCTCTACGATAGCGGGGGTAGCAGATACGCAGTATTTT.